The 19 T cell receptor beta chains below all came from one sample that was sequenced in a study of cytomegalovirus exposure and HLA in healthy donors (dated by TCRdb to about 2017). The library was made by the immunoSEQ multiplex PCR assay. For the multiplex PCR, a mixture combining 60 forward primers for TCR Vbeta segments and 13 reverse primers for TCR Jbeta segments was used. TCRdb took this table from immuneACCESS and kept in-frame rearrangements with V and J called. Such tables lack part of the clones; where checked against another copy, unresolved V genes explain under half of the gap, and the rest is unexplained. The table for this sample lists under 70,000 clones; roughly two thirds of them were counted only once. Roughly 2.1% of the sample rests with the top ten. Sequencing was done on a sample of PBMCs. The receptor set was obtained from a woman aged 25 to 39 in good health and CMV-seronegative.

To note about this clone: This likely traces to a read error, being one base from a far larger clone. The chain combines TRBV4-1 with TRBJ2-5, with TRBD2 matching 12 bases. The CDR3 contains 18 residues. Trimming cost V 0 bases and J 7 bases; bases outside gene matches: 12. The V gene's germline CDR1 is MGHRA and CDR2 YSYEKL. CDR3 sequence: CASSQEGTSGGITRTQYF. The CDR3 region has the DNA TGCGCCAGCAGCCAAGAGGGTACTAGCGGGGGGATTACGCGGACCCAGTACTTC.

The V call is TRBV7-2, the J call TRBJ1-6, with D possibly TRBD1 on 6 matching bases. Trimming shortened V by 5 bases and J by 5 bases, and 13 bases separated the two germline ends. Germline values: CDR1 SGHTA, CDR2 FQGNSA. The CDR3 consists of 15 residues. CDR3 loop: CASSRGGSNNSPLHF. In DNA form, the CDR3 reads TGTGCCAGCAGCCGTGGGGGCAGTAATAATTCACCCCTCCACTTT. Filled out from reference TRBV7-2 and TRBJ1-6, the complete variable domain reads GAGVSQSPSNKVTEKGKDVELRCDPISGHTALYWYRQSLGQGLEFLIYFQGNSAPDKSGLPSDRFSAERTGGSVSTLTIQRTQQEDSAVYLCASSRGGSNNSPLHFGNGTRLTVT.

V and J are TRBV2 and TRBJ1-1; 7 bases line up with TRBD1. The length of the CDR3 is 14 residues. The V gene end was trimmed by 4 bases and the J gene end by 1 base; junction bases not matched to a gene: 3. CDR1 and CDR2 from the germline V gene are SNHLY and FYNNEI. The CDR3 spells CASSGDRSNTEAFF. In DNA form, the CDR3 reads TGTGCCAGCAGTGGGGACAGATCGAACACTGAAGCTTTCTTT.

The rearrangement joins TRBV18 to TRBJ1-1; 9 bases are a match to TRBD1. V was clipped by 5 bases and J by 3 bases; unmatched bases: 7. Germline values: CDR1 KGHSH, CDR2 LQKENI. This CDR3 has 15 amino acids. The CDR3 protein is CASSWDRDGDTEAFF. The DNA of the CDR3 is TGTGCCAGCTCATGGGACAGGGATGGGGACACTGAAGCTTTCTTT.

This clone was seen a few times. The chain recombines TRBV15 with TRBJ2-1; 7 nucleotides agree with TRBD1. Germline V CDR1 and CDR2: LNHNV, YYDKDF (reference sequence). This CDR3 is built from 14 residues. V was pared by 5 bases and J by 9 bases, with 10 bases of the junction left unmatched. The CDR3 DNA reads TGTGCCACCAGCCCACAAAAGGGGGCTCTTGAGCAGTTCTTC. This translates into CATSPQKGALEQFF.

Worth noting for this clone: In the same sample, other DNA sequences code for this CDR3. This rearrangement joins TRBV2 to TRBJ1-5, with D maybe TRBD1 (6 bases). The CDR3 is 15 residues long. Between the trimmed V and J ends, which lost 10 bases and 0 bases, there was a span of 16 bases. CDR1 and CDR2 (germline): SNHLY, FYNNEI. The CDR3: CATRSDSLSNQPQHF. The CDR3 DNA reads TGTGCCACGAGATCGGACAGTCTTAGCAATCAGCCCCAGCATTTT.

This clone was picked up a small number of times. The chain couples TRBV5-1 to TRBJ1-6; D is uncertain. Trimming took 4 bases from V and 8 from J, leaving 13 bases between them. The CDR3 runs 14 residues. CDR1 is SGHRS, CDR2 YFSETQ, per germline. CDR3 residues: CASSGEREYSPLHF. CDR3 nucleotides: TGCGCCAGCAGCGGAGAACGGGAGTATTCACCCCTCCACTTT.

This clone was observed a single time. The CDR3 sequence is CAITGESDEQYF. As DNA, the CDR3 is TGTGCCATTACAGGGGAGAGCGACGAGCAGTACTTC. The rearrangement uses TRBV10-3 and TRBJ2-7; 7 nucleotides agree with TRBD1. The CDR3 has 12 amino acids. Germline V gene lookup returns CDR1 ENHRY and CDR2 SYGVKD. Germline trimming cut 9 bases from V and 5 bases from J; bases unmatched to any gene: 7.

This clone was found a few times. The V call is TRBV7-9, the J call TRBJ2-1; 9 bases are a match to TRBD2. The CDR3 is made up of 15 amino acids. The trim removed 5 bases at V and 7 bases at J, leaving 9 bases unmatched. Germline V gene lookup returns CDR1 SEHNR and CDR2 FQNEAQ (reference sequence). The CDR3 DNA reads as TGTGCCAGCAGCCCCGCAGCGGGGGGAGGGAATGAGCAGTTCTTC. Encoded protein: CASSPAAGGGNEQFF.

The CDR3 bases are TGTGCCAGCTCACCACGGGACAGGGGATTGAAGAATGAGCAGTTCTTC. Encoded protein: CASSPRDRGLKNEQFF. V gene TRBV18 combines with J gene TRBJ2-1; 10 bases are a match to TRBD1. The length of the CDR3 is 16 residues. Looked up from germline, CDR1 is KGHSH and CDR2 is LQKENI. V was clipped by 1 base and J by 7 bases; unmatched bases: 7.

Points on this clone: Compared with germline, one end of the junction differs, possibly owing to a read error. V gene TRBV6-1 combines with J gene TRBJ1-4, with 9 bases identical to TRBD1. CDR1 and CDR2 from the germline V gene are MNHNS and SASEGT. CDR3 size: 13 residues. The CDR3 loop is CASSRDRDERLFF. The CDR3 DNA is TGTGCCAGCAGCCGGGACAGGGACGAAAGACTGTTTTTT.

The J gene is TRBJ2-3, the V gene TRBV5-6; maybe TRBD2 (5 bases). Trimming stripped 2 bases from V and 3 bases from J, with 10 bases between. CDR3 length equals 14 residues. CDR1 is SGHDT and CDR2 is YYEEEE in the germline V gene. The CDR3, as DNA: TGTGCCAGCAGCTTAGGAGGACGAACAGATACGCAGTATTTT. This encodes CASSLGGRTDTQYF.

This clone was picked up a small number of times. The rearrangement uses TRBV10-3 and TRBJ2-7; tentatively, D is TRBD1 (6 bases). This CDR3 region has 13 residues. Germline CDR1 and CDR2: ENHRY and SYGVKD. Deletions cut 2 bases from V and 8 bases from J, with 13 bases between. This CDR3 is CAISEAARGQQYF. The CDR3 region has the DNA TGTGCCATCAGTGAGGCCGCCAGGGGCCAGCAGTACTTC.

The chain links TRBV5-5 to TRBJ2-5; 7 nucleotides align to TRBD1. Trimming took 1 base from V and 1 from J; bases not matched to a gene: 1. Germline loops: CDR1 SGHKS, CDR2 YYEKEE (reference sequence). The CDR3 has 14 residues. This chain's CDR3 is CASSLTGVQETQYF. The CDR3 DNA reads TGTGCCAGCAGCTTGACAGGGGTCCAAGAGACCCAGTACTTC.

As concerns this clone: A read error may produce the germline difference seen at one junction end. The CDR3 loop is CASSHDDSNSPLHF. For the CDR3, the DNA is TGTGCCAGCAGCCATGATGACTCTAATTCACCCCTCCACTTT. The chain uses TRBV4-1 and TRBJ1-6; D remains ambiguous. The CDR3 contains 14 residues. Germline V gives CDR1 MGHRA, CDR2 YSYEKL.

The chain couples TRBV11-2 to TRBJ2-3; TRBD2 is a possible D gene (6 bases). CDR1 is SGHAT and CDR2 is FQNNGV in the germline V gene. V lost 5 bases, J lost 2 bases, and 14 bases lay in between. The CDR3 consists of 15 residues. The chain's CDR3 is CASSPIRGITDTQYF. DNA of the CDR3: TGTGCCAGCAGCCCGATCCGGGGGATCACAGATACGCAGTATTTT.

CDR3 amino acids: CASSLSLRGRPPAEQYF. CDR3 sequence (DNA): TGTGCCAGCAGCCTCTCCCTCAGGGGAAGACCACCGGCCGAGCAGTACTTC. J is TRBJ2-5 and V is TRBV4-2, with a tentative D call TRBD1 (6 bases). The J call is doubtful: the DNA matches TRBJ2-7 better. CDR1 is LGHNA and CDR2 is YNFKEQ in the germline V gene. There are 17 residues in the CDR3.

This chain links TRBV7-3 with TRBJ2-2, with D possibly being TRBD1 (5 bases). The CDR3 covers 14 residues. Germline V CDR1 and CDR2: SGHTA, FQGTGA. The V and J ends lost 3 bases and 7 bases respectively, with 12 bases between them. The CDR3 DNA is TGTGCCAGCAGCTTTGCCCCCCAGGGCGGGGAGCTGTTTTTT. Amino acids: CASSFAPQGGELFF.

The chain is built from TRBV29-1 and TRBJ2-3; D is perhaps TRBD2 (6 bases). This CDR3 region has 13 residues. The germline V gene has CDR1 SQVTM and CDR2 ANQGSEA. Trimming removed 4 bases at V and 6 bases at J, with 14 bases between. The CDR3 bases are TGCAGCGTTGCCTGGGGGACTTCTGATACGCAGTATTTT. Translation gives CSVAWGTSDTQYF.